Listed below are T cell receptor beta chains from one sample, sequenced in a study of early T cells in non-severe SARS-CoV-2 infection. MiXCR, applied by TCRdb to the 5' RACE reads, yields one record per CDR3 protein. The table records around 94,000 distinct CDR3 sequences, around 13% of them present only once. The sequencing sample was made of whole blood. These receptors all stem from an adult who was a healthcare worker with PCR-confirmed SARS-CoV-2 infection or an uninfected control (not recorded which). CDR3s include the opening cysteine and the closing phenylalanine or tryptophan. The order of the fields is D gene, clone size, J gene, V gene, CDR3 DNA, CDR3 protein. A D gene is named only where the DNA matches it firmly. Expanded clones are given a class, and other clones once, few, many or no size at all.

d_call: TRBD1; clone_size: many; j_call: TRBJ2-1; v_call: TRBV6-5; cdr3_nt: TGTGCCAGCAGTTATGGACAGGGGTTAACTCTCGAGCAGTTCTTC; cdr3_aa: CASSYGQGLTLEQFF
d_call: .; clone_size: few; j_call: TRBJ1-1; v_call: TRBV29-1; cdr3_nt: TGCAGCGTTGAAGGGGGGGCGCTGAGCACTGAAGCTTTCTTT; cdr3_aa: CSVEGGALSTEAFF
d_call: TRBD2; clone_size: many; j_call: TRBJ2-1; v_call: TRBV5-1; cdr3_nt: TGCGCCAGCAGCTTTAGCGGGAGGTACGAGCAGTTCTTC; cdr3_aa: CASSFSGRYEQFF
d_call: .; clone_size: .; j_call: TRBJ2-3; v_call: TRBV12-3/TRBV12-4; cdr3_nt: TGTGCCAGCAGTGATCCTGGGAGCACAGATACGCAGTATTTT; cdr3_aa: CASSDPGSTDTQYF
d_call: .; clone_size: many; j_call: TRBJ2-7; v_call: TRBV25-1; cdr3_nt: TGTGCCAGCAGTGAAGGGAACAGAGGGGTCTACGAGCAGTACTTC; cdr3_aa: CASSEGNRGVYEQYF
d_call: .; clone_size: .; j_call: TRBJ2-3; v_call: TRBV6-6; cdr3_nt: TGTGCCAGCAGTTACTCGAGGTCCACAGATACGCAGTATTTT; cdr3_aa: CASSYSRSTDTQYF
d_call: .; clone_size: many; j_call: TRBJ1-2; v_call: TRBV14; cdr3_nt: TGTGCCAGCAGCCTAGAACAGGGTTCCTATGGCTACACCTTC; cdr3_aa: CASSLEQGSYGYTF
d_call: .; clone_size: few; j_call: TRBJ2-1; v_call: TRBV7-9; cdr3_nt: TGTGCCAGCAGCTTTCCAGGAGTGCGATACAATGAGCAGTTCTTC; cdr3_aa: CASSFPGVRYNEQFF
d_call: .; clone_size: few; j_call: TRBJ2-7; v_call: TRBV14; cdr3_nt: TGTGCCAGCAGCCAAGGAGGGTCCGGCGGTCTCGAGCAGTACTTC; cdr3_aa: CASSQGGSGGLEQYF
d_call: TRBD2; clone_size: many; j_call: TRBJ2-2; v_call: TRBV2; cdr3_nt: TGTGCCAGCAGTGATGGGGCTAGCGGGAGCGGGGAGCTGTTTTTT; cdr3_aa: CASSDGASGSGELFF
d_call: .; clone_size: .; j_call: TRBJ2-2; v_call: TRBV2; cdr3_nt: TGTGCCAGCAGTGAGCGGGAGCTGTTTTTT; cdr3_aa: CASSERELFF
d_call: TRBD1; clone_size: few; j_call: TRBJ1-1; v_call: TRBV12-3/TRBV12-4; cdr3_nt: TGTGCCAGCAGTTCCCGGGACAGGGGGCCGAACACTGAAGCTTTCTTT; cdr3_aa: CASSSRDRGPNTEAFF
d_call: .; clone_size: few; j_call: TRBJ2-5; v_call: TRBV21-1; cdr3_nt: TGTGCCAGCACGGGGACACAAGAGACCCAGTACTTC; cdr3_aa: CASTGTQETQYF
d_call: TRBD1; clone_size: few; j_call: TRBJ2-7; v_call: TRBV28; cdr3_nt: TGTGCCAGCACCGCCACTCCCGGGACAGGGGGTCGCGAGCAGTACTTC; cdr3_aa: CASTATPGTGGREQYF
d_call: TRBD1; clone_size: many; j_call: TRBJ1-3; v_call: TRBV6-6; cdr3_nt: TGTGCCAGCAGTTACGATAGGGGGCTCAGACACACCATATATTTT; cdr3_aa: CASSYDRGLRHTIYF
d_call: .; clone_size: few; j_call: TRBJ1-1; v_call: TRBV6-6; cdr3_nt: TGTGCCAGCAGTTACCACCAAGGGAGTACTGAAGCTTTCTTT; cdr3_aa: CASSYHQGSTEAFF
d_call: TRBD1; clone_size: .; j_call: TRBJ2-5; v_call: TRBV10-1; cdr3_nt: TGCGCCAGCACCCGCGAGGGGGCTGAACCTATATCCTTAGGGACCCAGTACTTC; cdr3_aa: CASTREGAEPISLGTQYF
d_call: TRBD2; clone_size: .; j_call: TRBJ2-3; v_call: TRBV11-2; cdr3_nt: TGTGCCAGCAGCCCAAGACTAGCTACGCAGTATTTT; cdr3_aa: CASSPRLATQYF
d_call: .; clone_size: .; j_call: TRBJ1-1; v_call: TRBV7-2; cdr3_nt: TGTGCCAGCAGCTTGCCAGGGTTTATGAACACTGAAGCTTTCTTT; cdr3_aa: CASSLPGFMNTEAFF
d_call: .; clone_size: many; j_call: TRBJ2-3; v_call: TRBV7-8; cdr3_nt: TGTGCCAGCAGCTTAGTCTCTGGTGGGCCAGATACGCAGTATTTT; cdr3_aa: CASSLVSGGPDTQYF
d_call: .; clone_size: many; j_call: TRBJ2-1; v_call: TRBV6-2/TRBV6-3; cdr3_nt: TGTGCCAGCGCCCCCCCCTACAATGAGCAGTTCTTC; cdr3_aa: CASAPPYNEQFF
d_call: .; clone_size: .; j_call: TRBJ1-3; v_call: TRBV7-9; cdr3_nt: TGTGCCAGCAGCTTAGCGTGGAGCTCTGGAAACACCATATATTTT; cdr3_aa: CASSLAWSSGNTIYF
d_call: TRBD1; clone_size: few; j_call: TRBJ2-7; v_call: TRBV6-5; cdr3_nt: TGTGCCAGCAGTTACGGGACAGCAAACTCCTACGAGCAGTACTTC; cdr3_aa: CASSYGTANSYEQYF
d_call: .; clone_size: many; j_call: TRBJ2-3; v_call: TRBV11-3; cdr3_nt: TGTGCCAGCAGCTTGACCCGCGCTAGCAAAGATACGCAGTATTTT; cdr3_aa: CASSLTRASKDTQYF
d_call: TRBD2; clone_size: many; j_call: TRBJ2-7; v_call: TRBV12-3/TRBV12-4; cdr3_nt: TGTGCCAGCACCCCGGGGGGGGGGCACGAGCAGTACTTC; cdr3_aa: CASTPGGGHEQYF
d_call: .; clone_size: many; j_call: TRBJ2-1; v_call: TRBV7-2; cdr3_nt: TGTGCCAGCAGCTTACGGCGGGGCAGCTCCTACAATGAGCAGTTCTTC; cdr3_aa: CASSLRRGSSYNEQFF
d_call: .; clone_size: .; j_call: TRBJ2-1; v_call: TRBV5-4; cdr3_nt: TGTGCCACCGAGAAACCGGGCGAAACCTACAATGAGCAGTTCTTC; cdr3_aa: CATEKPGETYNEQFF
d_call: TRBD2; clone_size: few; j_call: TRBJ2-7; v_call: TRBV9; cdr3_nt: TGTGCCAGCAGCGGCGGACTAGCCAACTACGAGCAGTACTTC; cdr3_aa: CASSGGLANYEQYF
d_call: TRBD2; clone_size: .; j_call: TRBJ2-7; v_call: TRBV7-6; cdr3_nt: TGTGCCAGCAGCTTAGGCGGGAGTGGTATCTACGAGCAGTACTTC; cdr3_aa: CASSLGGSGIYEQYF
d_call: TRBD2; clone_size: many; j_call: TRBJ2-7; v_call: TRBV5-1; cdr3_nt: TGCGCCAGCAGCTTAGGATCAGCGGGAGGGCCCTACGAGCAGTACTTC; cdr3_aa: CASSLGSAGGPYEQYF
d_call: .; clone_size: .; j_call: TRBJ2-7; v_call: TRBV11-3; cdr3_nt: TGTGCCAGCAGCTTAGATTCCAGCGGGTCCTACGAGCAGTACTTC; cdr3_aa: CASSLDSSGSYEQYF
d_call: TRBD1; clone_size: many; j_call: TRBJ1-1; v_call: TRBV3-1; cdr3_nt: TGTGCCAGCAGCCCTCTCGCAGGGGGATATATGAACACTGAAGCTTTCTTT; cdr3_aa: CASSPLAGGYMNTEAFF
d_call: .; clone_size: many; j_call: TRBJ1-5; v_call: TRBV27; cdr3_nt: TGTGCCAGCAGTCGACTTGGGGGCAATCAGCCCCAGCATTTT; cdr3_aa: CASSRLGGNQPQHF
d_call: TRBD1; clone_size: many; j_call: TRBJ1-5; v_call: TRBV7-9; cdr3_nt: TGTGCCAGCAGCATAGGACAGGCCGGGAGGGGCAATCAGCCCCAGCATTTT; cdr3_aa: CASSIGQAGRGNQPQHF
d_call: .; clone_size: many; j_call: TRBJ2-3; v_call: TRBV20-1; cdr3_nt: TGCAGTGTCCCAAGTCAGGGCTCGAAAGGCACAGATACGCAGTATTTT; cdr3_aa: CSVPSQGSKGTDTQYF
d_call: .; clone_size: .; j_call: TRBJ2-5; v_call: TRBV30; cdr3_nt: TGTGCCTGGAAAGGCAGACAAGAGACCCAGCACTTC; cdr3_aa: CAWKGRQETQHF
d_call: .; clone_size: .; j_call: TRBJ1-2; v_call: TRBV28; cdr3_nt: TGTGCCAGCAGTTCCCGCAATGGAGCGGGCTACACCTTC; cdr3_aa: CASSSRNGAGYTF
d_call: .; clone_size: .; j_call: TRBJ2-7; v_call: TRBV6-2/TRBV6-3; cdr3_nt: TGTGCCAGCAGCATGACAGAGCCCTACGAGCAGTACTTC; cdr3_aa: CASSMTEPYEQYF
d_call: .; clone_size: .; j_call: TRBJ2-7; v_call: TRBV4-1; cdr3_nt: TGCGCCAGCAGCTCGCGATCCGACTCCTACGAGCAGTACTTC; cdr3_aa: CASSSRSDSYEQYF
d_call: .; clone_size: .; j_call: TRBJ2-5; v_call: TRBV12-3/TRBV12-4; cdr3_nt: TGTGCCAGCAGTTTACGTCTCATTAAAGAGACCCAGTACTTC; cdr3_aa: CASSLRLIKETQYF
d_call: TRBD2; clone_size: .; j_call: TRBJ2-1; v_call: TRBV28; cdr3_nt: TGTGCCAGCAGTTCCTTTAGAGAATGGACTAGCGGTTACAATAGAATAAAGCAGTTCTTC; cdr3_aa: CASSSFREWTSGYNRIKQFF
d_call: .; clone_size: many; j_call: TRBJ1-1; v_call: TRBV27; cdr3_nt: TGTGCCAGCAGTGCCACAGGGAGAGAGGGAGCTTTCTTT; cdr3_aa: CASSATGREGAFF
d_call: .; clone_size: few; j_call: TRBJ1-2; v_call: TRBV29-1; cdr3_nt: TGCAGCGACGAAAGTTCAACAAGCTATGGCTACACCTTC; cdr3_aa: CSDESSTSYGYTF
d_call: TRBD2; clone_size: few; j_call: TRBJ2-7; v_call: TRBV18; cdr3_nt: TGTGCCAGCTCCCGGGAGGGGCGGTACGAGCAGTACTTC; cdr3_aa: CASSREGRYEQYF
d_call: .; clone_size: .; j_call: TRBJ2-1; v_call: TRBV24-1; cdr3_nt: TGTGCCACCAGTGATAGAGATACCGGGACTGGGGAACACAATGAGCAGTTCTTC; cdr3_aa: CATSDRDTGTGEHNEQFF
d_call: TRBD1; clone_size: few; j_call: TRBJ1-1; v_call: TRBV20-1; cdr3_nt: TGCAGTGCTAGAGTGGGAGGGGGCGCGGCTTTCTTT; cdr3_aa: CSARVGGGAAFF
d_call: .; clone_size: .; j_call: TRBJ2-3; v_call: TRBV29-1; cdr3_nt: TGCAGCGTAGATATCCGGGACTTAGCCGCAGATACGCAGTATTTT; cdr3_aa: CSVDIRDLAADTQYF
d_call: .; clone_size: few; j_call: TRBJ2-1; v_call: TRBV2; cdr3_nt: TGTGCCAGCAGTGACCCACAGGTCCTGCCAAGTGAGCAGTTCTTC; cdr3_aa: CASSDPQVLPSEQFF
d_call: .; clone_size: many; j_call: TRBJ2-5; v_call: TRBV7-8; cdr3_nt: TGTGCCAGCAGCTTGATTGAGGGGACCCAGTACTTC; cdr3_aa: CASSLIEGTQYF
d_call: .; clone_size: few; j_call: TRBJ2-7; v_call: TRBV9; cdr3_nt: TGTGCCAGCAGCGTAGAACCCTCTAGCGAGCAGTACTTC; cdr3_aa: CASSVEPSSEQYF
d_call: TRBD2; clone_size: many; j_call: TRBJ2-1; v_call: TRBV29-1; cdr3_nt: TGCAGCGTCCCCGGACTAGCGGTCAATGAGCAGTTCTTC; cdr3_aa: CSVPGLAVNEQFF
d_call: .; clone_size: once; j_call: TRBJ2-3; v_call: TRBV29-1; cdr3_nt: TGCAGCGTTGAAGACGGGGCAACGCAGTATTTT; cdr3_aa: CSVEDGATQYF
d_call: TRBD2; clone_size: many; j_call: TRBJ2-2; v_call: TRBV4-2; cdr3_nt: TGTGCCAGCAGCCAAGATGACGGGGGGACCGGGGAGCTGTTTTTT; cdr3_aa: CASSQDDGGTGELFF
d_call: TRBD1; clone_size: few; j_call: TRBJ2-1; v_call: TRBV20-1; cdr3_nt: TGCAGTGAGCAGGGGGCGAGTGAGCAGTTCTTC; cdr3_aa: CSEQGASEQFF
d_call: .; clone_size: .; j_call: TRBJ2-7; v_call: TRBV18; cdr3_nt: TGTGCCAGCTCTAGGGAGGTTTGGGAGCAGTACTTC; cdr3_aa: CASSREVWEQYF
d_call: .; clone_size: .; j_call: TRBJ2-1; v_call: TRBV30; cdr3_nt: TGTGCCTGGGGAATGAGTCCCCCTGAGCAGTTCTTC; cdr3_aa: CAWGMSPPEQFF